This entry lists 27 T cell receptor beta chains sequenced from one sample in a study of blood T cell repertoires in COVID-19. Some clones are missing from TCRdb's copy, which holds only in-frame ones; the method was immunoSEQ multiplex PCR. The data contain fewer than 200,000 clones, 70% to 90% of them singletons. The sample comprised peripheral blood. All receptors derive from a man between 60 and 75 years old with active or convalescent COVID-19.

The chain is built from TRBV27 and TRBJ2-7; unclear D gene. The V gene lost 3 bases and the J gene lost 2 bases, with 8 bases spanning the gap. CDR1 is MNHEY, CDR2 SMNVEV, per germline (reference sequence). CDR3 length: 13 amino acids. CDR3 DNA sequence: TGTGCCAGCAGTTTCCACAATACCTACGAGCAGTACTTC. It encodes CASSFHNTYEQYF.

V usage is TRBV3-1 (or the pseudogene TRBV3-2) and J usage is TRBJ1-1; D possibly corresponds to TRBD1 (5 bases). The CDR3 extends over 12 amino acids. Germline V gene lookup returns CDR1 LGHDT and CDR2 YNNKEL (reference sequence). V was trimmed by 2 bases and J by 11 bases, leaving 12 bases between them. CDR3 bases: TGTGCCAGCAGCCAACGACAGCGAAGGGCTTTCTTT. Translating it yields CASSQRQRRAFF.

CDR3 bases: TGTGCCAGCAGCTTACGACAGGTGGGCAAATATGGCTACACCTTC. Translation: CASSLRQVGKYGYTF. The chain is built from TRBV5-6 and TRBJ1-2; D is possibly TRBD1 (6 bases). With 2 bases removed from V and 5 bases from J, the gap between germline ends came to 16 bases. The CDR3 sequence is 15 residues long. The germline gives CDR1 SGHDT, CDR2 YYEEEE.

The table lists this clone with a few counts. Other nucleotide sequences in the sample specify the same CDR3. V gene TRBV5-4 combines with J gene TRBJ2-5, with 9 positions matching TRBD1. CDR3 length: 14 residues. V lost 4 bases to trimming and J lost 4 bases; unmatched junction nucleotides: 5. Germline loops: CDR1 SGHNT, CDR2 YYREEE (reference sequence). Here the CDR3 DNA reads TGTGCCAGCAGCCCGACAGGGGGTGGAGAGACCCAGTACTTC. Its translation is CASSPTGGGETQYF.

The rearrangement links TRBV6-1 to TRBJ2-3; TRBD2 aligns across 10 bases. J was trimmed by 0 bases and V by 3 bases; bases with no gene match: 9. The CDR3 sequence is 18 residues long. Germline V gives CDR1 MNHNS, CDR2 SASEGT. CDR3 nucleotide sequence: TGTGCCAGCAGTGACCTTCGACTAGCGGGCCAGAGCACAGATACGCAGTATTTT. Amino acids: CASSDLRLAGQSTDTQYF.

The rearrangement links TRBV23-1 to TRBJ2-7; D possibly corresponds to TRBD1 (7 bases). TRBV23-1 is noted as an ORF with a role that remains uncertain. The CDR3 spans 18 residues. Between the trimmed V and J ends, which lost 8 bases and 4 bases, there was a span of 30 bases. Written as DNA, the CDR3 is TGCGCCAGCGCCCTCGGCATGAGTTCCAGGGGGGTTTCATACGAGCAGTACTTC. Residues: CASALGMSSRGVSYEQYF.

J is TRBJ1-4 and V is TRBV3-1 (or the pseudogene TRBV3-2), with D possibly matching TRBD1 (5 bases). Germline V gene data show CDR1 as LGHDT and CDR2 as YNNKEL (reference sequence). Trimming shortened V by 1 base and J by 3 bases, and 12 bases separated the two germline ends. This CDR3 is built from 16 residues. Here the CDR3 DNA reads TGTGCCAGCAGCCAAGGGATAGGGGCATCTAATGAAAAACTGTTTTTT. Translation: CASSQGIGASNEKLFF.

This rearrangement joins TRBV24-1 to TRBJ2-1; 11 bases agree with TRBD2. The V segment lost 3 bases and the J segment 6 bases; nucleotides outside the gene matches: 6. The CDR3 totals 16 residues. Germline V gene sequence: CDR1 KGHDR, CDR2 SFDVKD. CDR3 loop: CATSDTTSGVGNEQFF. CDR3 nucleotide sequence: TGTGCCACCAGTGATACGACTAGCGGGGTTGGCAATGAGCAGTTCTTC.

This chain links TRBV6-5 with TRBJ2-1; D remains unclear. V shed 11 bases and J shed 0 bases, with 11 bases lying between them. Germline V gene lookup returns CDR1 MNHEY and CDR2 SVGAGI. This CDR3 comprises 13 residues. CDR3 coding DNA: TGTGCCGTCAGTCCAAGCTCCTACAATGAGCAGTTCTTC. Its protein product is CAVSPSSYNEQFF.

The chain links TRBV21-1 to TRBJ2-7; no check of the table's D call, TRBD2, against the DNA was made. TRBV21-1 is described as a pseudogene. This CDR3 contains 14 residues. The CDR3 DNA reads TGTGCCAGCAGCAAAGGAGGCCTAGCCAGCGAGCAGTACTTC. It is translated as CASSKGGLASEQYF.

The rearrangement links TRBV5-6 to TRBJ1-2; 8 nucleotides line up with TRBD1. The CDR3 length is 15 residues. Germline trimming cut 4 bases from V and 4 bases from J; bases unmatched to any gene: 9. From germline, CDR1 is SGHDT and CDR2 YYEEEE. CDR3 DNA: TGTGCCAGCAGCCCGCGGGACAGGCCTTTCTATGGCTACACCTTC. It codes for CASSPRDRPFYGYTF. Variable domain in full (rest from reference TRBV5-6 and TRBJ1-2): DAGVTQSPTHLIKTRGQQVTLRCSPKSGHDTVSWYQQALGQGPQFIFQYYEEEERQRGNFPDRFSGHQFPNYSSELNVNALLLGDSALYLCASSPRDRPFYGYTFGSGTRLTVV.

V usage is TRBV6-5 and J usage is TRBJ2-5, with TRBD2 matching over 7 bases. Per germline, CDR1 MNHEY and CDR2 SVGAGI. Trimming cost V 4 bases and J 1 base; bases outside gene matches: 0. CDR3 size: 13 residues. CDR3 in amino acids: CASSWTSQETQYF. CDR3 sequence (DNA): TGTGCCAGCAGTTGGACTAGCCAAGAGACCCAGTACTTC.

This chain links TRBV6-5 with TRBJ1-4; 9 nucleotides line up with TRBD1. From germline, CDR1 is MNHEY and CDR2 SVGAGI. CDR3 length: 14 amino acids. V lost 5 bases and J lost 8; bases outside the gene matches: 6. DNA for the CDR3: TGTGCCAGCAGTCGGGACAGGGTGGACGAAAAACTGTTTTTT. This codes for CASSRDRVDEKLFF.

V usage is TRBV6-5 and J usage is TRBJ1-5; maybe TRBD1 (6 bases). Germline CDR1 and CDR2: MNHEY and SVGAGI. The CDR3 consists of 14 residues. V lost 10 bases and J 6 bases, leaving 19 bases between the germline ends. CDR3 coding DNA: TGTGCCACCATATCGACAGGCTTAGGTCAGCCCCAGCATTTT. Translating it yields CATISTGLGQPQHF.

This chain joins TRBV5-1 and TRBJ2-3, with a weak D call TRBD2 (5 bases). Per the germline V gene, CDR1 is SGHRS and CDR2 is YFSETQ. Trimming removed 3 bases from V and 4 bases from J, with 12 bases in between. This CDR3 comprises 14 residues. CDR3 nucleotides: TGCGCCAGCAGCTATTTCTCGCGGGCAGATACGCAGTATTTT. It encodes CASSYFSRADTQYF.

The chain has TRBV27 and TRBJ1-6, with a weak D call TRBD1 (6 bases). V shed 2 bases and J shed 9 bases, with 11 bases lying between them. Germline CDR1 reads MNHEY; CDR2 reads SMNVEV (reference sequence). CDR3 length: 14 amino acids. Here the CDR3 reads CASSLGQGSSPLHF. In DNA form, the CDR3 reads TGTGCCAGCAGTTTAGGGCAGGGGAGTTCACCCCTCCACTTT.

V usage is TRBV10-1 and J usage is TRBJ1-2; D gene ambiguous. V lost 8 bases, J lost 2 bases, and 9 bases lay in between. The CDR3 consists of 12 residues. Germline-derived CDR1 and CDR2 are WNHNN and SYGVQD (reference sequence). Here the CDR3 reads CASSQENYGYTF. In DNA, the CDR3 is TGCGCCAGCTCTCAAGAGAACTATGGCTACACCTTC.

This chain connects TRBV2 to TRBJ2-3; TRBD1 agrees at 8 bases. The CDR3 has 15 amino acids. J gave up 14 bases and V 6 bases, and 19 bases lay outside the gene matches. Germline CDR1 SNHLY, CDR2 FYNNEI. The CDR3 bases are TGTGCCAGCAGCATTGGACAGGGCGGTCCCTCCCCGAGGTATTTT. It specifies CASSIGQGGPSPRYF. The whole variable domain, remainder taken from reference TRBV2 and TRBJ2-3, is EPEVTQTPSHQVTQMGQEVILRCVPISNHLYFYWYRQILGQKVEFLVSFYNNEISEKSEIFDDQFSVERPDGSNFTLKIRSTKLEDSAMYFCASSIGQGGPSPRYFGPGTRLTVL.

The chain is built from TRBV12-3 or TRBV12-4 and TRBJ1-1; D is unclear. Trimming removed 8 bases from V and 5 bases from J, with 12 bases in between. The CDR3 contains 12 residues. CDR3 sequence: CASRRDGTEAFF. The DNA for the CDR3 is TGTGCCAGCCGACGGGATGGGACTGAAGCTTTCTTT.

This clone was seen a handful of times. This chain joins TRBV5-1 and TRBJ2-1, with a weak D call TRBD2 (6 bases). This CDR3 is built from 16 residues. The V gene lost 3 bases and the J gene lost 0 bases, with 13 bases spanning the gap. Germline values: CDR1 SGHRS, CDR2 YFSETQ. CDR3 bases: TGCGCCAGCAGCTCCTTCTCCGGGAGCTCCTACAATGAGCAGTTCTTC. It encodes CASSSFSGSSYNEQFF.

This chain's CDR3 is CASSPPRQGGNEQFF. In DNA form, the CDR3 reads TGTGCCAGCAGCCCACCCCGACAGGGCGGCAATGAGCAGTTCTTC. The chain has TRBV5-5 and TRBJ2-1, with 7 bases matching TRBD1. Trimming at V came to 4 bases and at J to 6 bases, leaving 10 bases not matched to a gene. Germline V CDR1 and CDR2: SGHKS, YYEKEE (reference sequence). There are 15 residues in the CDR3.

The V gene is TRBV7-9, the J gene TRBJ1-1; the D gene is possibly TRBD1 (5 bases). CDR3 length: 14 residues. The germline V gene encodes CDR1 SEHNR and CDR2 FQNEAQ (reference sequence). Trimming pared 5 bases from V and 3 bases from J, leaving 13 bases between. The CDR3 sequence is CASSVSSGYTEAFF. CDR3 coding DNA: TGTGCCAGCAGCGTTAGTTCAGGGTACACTGAAGCTTTCTTT. Based on the CDR3 plus reference TRBV7-9 and TRBJ1-1, the full variable domain is DTGVSQNPRHKITKRGQNVTFRCDPISEHNRLYWYRQTLGQGPEFLTYFQNEAQLEKSRLLSDRFSAERPKGSFSTLEIQRTEQGDSAMYLCASSVSSGYTEAFFGQGTRLTVV.

This clone was observed a handful of times. The chain employs TRBV3-1 (or the pseudogene TRBV3-2) and TRBJ2-3; 9 positions agree with TRBD1. Trimming at V came to 4 bases and at J to 2 bases, leaving 10 bases not matched to a gene. Looked up from germline, CDR1 is LGHDT and CDR2 is YNNKEL (reference sequence). The CDR3 covers 17 residues. CDR3 amino acids: CASSPWAGTGNTDTQYF. CDR3 DNA sequence: TGTGCCAGCAGCCCCTGGGCCGGGACAGGGAACACAGATACGCAGTATTTT.

The J gene is TRBJ2-1, the V gene TRBV5-1; D perhaps matches TRBD1 (6 bases). Trimming took off 2 bases at V and 5 bases at J, with 14 bases between the two ends. The germline V gene has CDR1 SGHRS and CDR2 YFSETQ. This CDR3 spans 15 amino acids. Written as DNA, the CDR3 is TGCGCCAGCAGCTTTGGACAGTTAAACAACAATGAGCAGTTCTTC. This translates into CASSFGQLNNNEQFF.

The rearrangement links TRBV25-1 to TRBJ2-6, with D tentatively TRBD1 (6 bases). Germline V gene data show CDR1 as MGHDK and CDR2 as SYGVNS. This CDR3 contains 16 residues. V dropped 9 bases and J dropped 0 bases, with 15 bases sitting between them. DNA for the CDR3: TGTGCCAGTCAACTTGGGACACACTCTGGGGCCAACGTCCTGACTTTC. It specifies CASQLGTHSGANVLTF.

J is TRBJ2-6 and V is TRBV7-3; D gene unclear. The CDR3 sequence is 13 residues long. With 8 bases removed from V and 1 base from J, the gap between germline ends came to 6 bases. CDR1 is SGHTA, CDR2 FQGTGA, per germline. CDR3 nucleotide sequence: TGTGCCAGCGGCCGTTCTGGGGCCAACGTCCTGACTTTC. This gives the protein CASGRSGANVLTF.

The chain joins TRBV5-1 to TRBJ2-7; 8 bases map to TRBD1. Germline values: CDR1 SGHRS, CDR2 YFSETQ. V trimming: 2 bases; J trimming: 6 bases; junction bases outside the gene matches: 7. The CDR3 has 14 amino acids. The CDR3 here is CASSFGQGAGEQYF. CDR3 nucleotide sequence: TGCGCCAGCAGCTTTGGACAGGGAGCAGGCGAGCAGTACTTC.